This T cell receptor beta chain was found in a study of T cell responses to AZD1222 COVID-19 vaccine. Study results and caveats: Spike-specific TCR breadth rose after two AZD1222 doses, and depth rose as well. With dominance at 160-218 and 743-854, vaccine-associated CD4 TCRs spanned spike. Scientists sampled the repertoires only once the peak T cell response had passed.

The protocol was immunoSEQ multiplex PCR, while the TCRdb copy is restricted to in-frame clones and leaves out a portion. Among about 180,000 clones listed, around 90% were seen once. Concerning this clone itself: The antigen is unknown.

Looked up from germline, CDR1 is SNHLY and CDR2 is FYNNEI. This CDR3 is built from 13 residues. V was clipped by 9 bases and J by 2 bases, with 14 bases between them. The chain couples TRBV2 to TRBJ2-7; D is perhaps TRBD1 (6 bases). The sequence was obtained from an adult in good health. Sequenced material: peripheral blood, taken on day 0 of AZD1222 vaccination. Written as DNA, the CDR3 is TGTGCCAGGGCCGGGACAAACCCCTACGAGCAGTACTTC. This translates into CARAGTNPYEQYF.